What follows is one T cell receptor (beta chain) and its context. This clone was seen a single time. Its antigen has not been determined. It has no much larger one-base neighbor in the sample; base qualities were not kept. TCRbeta CDR3 regions were amplified from genomic DNA using the immunoSEQ Assay, a bias-controlled multiplex PCR. The authors' analysis ran thus. Nucleated cell counts per sample were estimated from amplification of reference gene primers within the assay. To quantify the absolute abundance of each unique TCRbeta CDR3 rearrangement, sequence reads were collapsed and filtered. Productive Simpson clonality was computed per sample as the square root of Simpson's diversity index over productive rearrangements. TCRdb obtained this table from immuneACCESS and retained in-frame rearrangements with V and J assigned. These tables miss some clones; where compared with another copy, unresolved V genes account for less than half of the shortfall, and the remainder is unexplained. V, J and clone size reflect that table, while D and trimming were determined from the DNA. Counted in this sample were approximately 80,000 clones; 81% of them appeared once. About 45% of the sample is taken by the ten largest.

Collaborating institutions collected whole blood in K2EDTA tubes following their own protocols. For TCRbeta analysis, collaborators shipped samples in one of three forms: frozen whole blood, isolated PBMCs, or DNA extracted from either of those sample types. This sample is part of a study of blood T cell repertoires in COVID-19 (dated by TCRdb to between 2020 and 2021). Regarding the complete study: Samples covering the acute and convalescent phases of COVID-19 were provided by collaborators in the United States, Italy and Spain. The prospective study material was composed of cDNA or gDNA derived from T cells, B-cell-depleted T cells, or PBMCs. Subjects who had been exposed to COVID-19, were actively infected with it, or had recovered from it provided the deeply sampled blood TCRbeta repertoires that made up the dataset. The repertoires were made available in a free public database intended to serve as a resource for research on the immune response to SARS-CoV-2. Samples were obtained from the ongoing ImmuneRACE study (first 160 participants) and from roughly 1,300 subjects provided by 6 global collaborators. Sample metadata almost always included a de-identified subject ID, COVID-19 status, age in years and sex. Where available, HLA class I and class II types were taken from metadata supplied by the sample provider and were not determined by assay-based typing. General study outcomes and caveats: The amount of clinical and demographic metadata varied by source and participant and was provided uncurated.

Trimming takes 1 base off V and 5 bases off J; junction bases not matched to a gene: 16. The germline V gene supplies CDR1 MDHEN and CDR2 SYDVKM. The CDR3 contains 19 residues, cysteine and phenylalanine counted. Of the read, only the CDR3 DNA is kept; its 57 bases are in frame from base 1. The material sequenced was peripheral blood. The rearranged chain carries TRBV28 and TRBJ1-2, with 10 central nucleotides matching TRBD1. This TCR derives from a man aged 80 or over with acute or convalescent COVID-19. The CDR3 sequence is CASSLSIGGTGDKGYGYTF. The DNA reads as follows: TGTGCCAGCAGTTTATCTATAGGGGGGACAGGGGACAAGGGGTATGGCTACACCTTC.